This TCR beta chain was sequenced in a study of T cell changes during pregnancy in multiple sclerosis. Assay: immunoSEQ multiplex PCR; the TCRdb copy retains only in-frame clones and omits some. The sample lists some 43,000 clones, 90% to 95% seen once, with approximately 8.7% in the top ten. Sample: CD8+ T cells from peripheral blood mononuclear cells, taken in the third trimester of pregnancy. The sequence was obtained from a female donor with multiple sclerosis, enrolled in a pregnancy study.

The CDR3 loop reads CASSQGGIPAGELFF. Written as DNA, the CDR3 is TGTGCCAGCAGTCAGGGGGGTATTCCGGCCGGGGAGCTGTTTTTT. The genes are TRBV6-5 and TRBJ2-2, with D perhaps matching TRBD1 (7 bases). V lost 5 bases to trimming and J lost 6 bases, with 16 bases between them. CDR3 length: 15 residues. Germline CDR1 reads MNHEY; CDR2 reads SVGAGI.